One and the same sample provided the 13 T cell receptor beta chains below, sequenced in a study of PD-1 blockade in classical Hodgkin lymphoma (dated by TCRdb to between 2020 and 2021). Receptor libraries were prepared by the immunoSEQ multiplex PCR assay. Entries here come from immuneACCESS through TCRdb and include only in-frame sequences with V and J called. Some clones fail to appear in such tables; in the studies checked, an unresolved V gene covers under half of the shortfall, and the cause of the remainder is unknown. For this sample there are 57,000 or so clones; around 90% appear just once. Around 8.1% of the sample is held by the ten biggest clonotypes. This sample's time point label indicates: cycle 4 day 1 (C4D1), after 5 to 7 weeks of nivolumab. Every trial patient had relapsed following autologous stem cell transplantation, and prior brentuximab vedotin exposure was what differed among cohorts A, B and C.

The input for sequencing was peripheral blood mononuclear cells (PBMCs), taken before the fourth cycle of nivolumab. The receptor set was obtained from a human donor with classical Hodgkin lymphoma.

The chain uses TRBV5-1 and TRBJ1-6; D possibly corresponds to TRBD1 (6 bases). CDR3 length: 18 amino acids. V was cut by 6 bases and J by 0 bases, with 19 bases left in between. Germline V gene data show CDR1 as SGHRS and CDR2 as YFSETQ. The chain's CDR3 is CASKRGQPQSSYNSPLHF. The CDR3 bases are TGCGCCAGCAAAAGAGGACAGCCTCAAAGCTCCTATAATTCACCCCTCCACTTT.

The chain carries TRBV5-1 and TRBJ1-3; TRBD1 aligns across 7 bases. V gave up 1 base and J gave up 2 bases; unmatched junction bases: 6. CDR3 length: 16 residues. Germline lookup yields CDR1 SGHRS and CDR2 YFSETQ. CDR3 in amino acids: CASSLNVQGAGNTIYF. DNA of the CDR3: TGCGCCAGCAGCTTGAATGTGCAGGGGGCTGGAAACACCATATATTTT.

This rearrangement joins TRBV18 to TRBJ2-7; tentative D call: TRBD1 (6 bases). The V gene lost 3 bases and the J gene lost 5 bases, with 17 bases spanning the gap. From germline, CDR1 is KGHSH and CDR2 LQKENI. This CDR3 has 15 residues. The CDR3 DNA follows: TGTGCCAGCTCACCTCCGGGACATATAAGCGACGAGCAGTACTTC. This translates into CASSPPGHISDEQYF.

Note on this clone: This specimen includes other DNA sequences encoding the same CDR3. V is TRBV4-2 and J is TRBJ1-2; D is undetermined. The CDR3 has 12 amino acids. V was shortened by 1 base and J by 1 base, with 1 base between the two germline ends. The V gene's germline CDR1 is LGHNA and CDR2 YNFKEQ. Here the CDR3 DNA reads TGTGCCAGCAGCCAAGTTAACTATGGCTACACCTTC. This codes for CASSQVNYGYTF.

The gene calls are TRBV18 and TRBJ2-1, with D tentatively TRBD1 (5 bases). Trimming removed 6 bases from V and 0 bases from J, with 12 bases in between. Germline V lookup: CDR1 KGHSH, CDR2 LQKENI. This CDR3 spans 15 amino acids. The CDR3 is CASSTVLSSYNEQFF. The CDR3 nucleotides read TGTGCCAGCTCGACAGTTCTGAGCTCCTACAATGAGCAGTTCTTC. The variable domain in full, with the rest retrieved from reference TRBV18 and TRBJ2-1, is NAGVMQNPRHLVRRRGQEARLRCSPMKGHSHVYWYRQLPEEGLKFMVYLQKENIIDESGMPKERFSAEFPKEGPSILRIQQVVRGDSAAYFCASSTVLSSYNEQFFGPGTRLTVL.

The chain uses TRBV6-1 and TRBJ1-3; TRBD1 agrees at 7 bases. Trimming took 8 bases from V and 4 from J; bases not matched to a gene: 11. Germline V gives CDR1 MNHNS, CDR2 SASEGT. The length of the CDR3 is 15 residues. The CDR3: CASLILIRGGNTIYF. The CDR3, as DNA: TGTGCCAGCCTGATATTAATCAGGGGGGGAAACACCATATATTTT.

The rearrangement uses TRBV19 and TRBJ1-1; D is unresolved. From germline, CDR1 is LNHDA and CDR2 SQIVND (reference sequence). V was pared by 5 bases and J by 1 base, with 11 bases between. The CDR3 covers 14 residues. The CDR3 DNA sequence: TGTGCCAGTAGTCCCTCCTGGGGGAACACTGAAGCTTTCTTT. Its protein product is CASSPSWGNTEAFF.

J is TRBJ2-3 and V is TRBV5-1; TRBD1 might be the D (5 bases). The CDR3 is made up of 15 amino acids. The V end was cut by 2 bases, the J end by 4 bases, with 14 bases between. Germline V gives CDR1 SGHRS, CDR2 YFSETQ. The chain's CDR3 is CASSLTGGSPDTQYF. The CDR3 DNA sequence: TGCGCCAGCAGCTTAACAGGTGGTTCGCCAGATACGCAGTATTTT.

This CDR3 is CASRAGTGGGETQYF. The CDR3 DNA follows: TGCGCCAGCCGAGCCGGGACAGGGGGCGGAGAGACCCAGTACTTC. This chain joins TRBV5-1 and TRBJ2-5; 12 bases align to TRBD1. Germline V gene data show CDR1 as SGHRS and CDR2 as YFSETQ. CDR3 size: 15 residues. J lost 4 bases, V lost 7 bases, and 8 bases had no gene match.

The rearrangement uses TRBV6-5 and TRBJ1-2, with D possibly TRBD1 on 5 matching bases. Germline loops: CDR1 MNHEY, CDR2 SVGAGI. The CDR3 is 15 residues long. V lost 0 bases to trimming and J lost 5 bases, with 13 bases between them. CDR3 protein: CASSYSGTGGYGYTF. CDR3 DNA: TGTGCCAGCAGTTACTCAGGGACGGGGGGTTATGGCTACACCTTC.

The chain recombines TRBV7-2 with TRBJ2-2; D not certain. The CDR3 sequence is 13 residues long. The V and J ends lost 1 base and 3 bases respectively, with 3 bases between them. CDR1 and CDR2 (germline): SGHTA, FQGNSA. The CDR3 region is CASSLVDTGELFF. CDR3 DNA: TGTGCCAGCAGCTTAGTTGACACCGGGGAGCTGTTTTTT. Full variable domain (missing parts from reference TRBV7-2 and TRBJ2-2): GAGVSQSPSNKVTEKGKDVELRCDPISGHTALYWYRQSLGQGLEFLIYFQGNSAPDKSGLPSDRFSAERTGGSVSTLTIQRTQQEDSAVYLCASSLVDTGELFFGEGSRLTVL.

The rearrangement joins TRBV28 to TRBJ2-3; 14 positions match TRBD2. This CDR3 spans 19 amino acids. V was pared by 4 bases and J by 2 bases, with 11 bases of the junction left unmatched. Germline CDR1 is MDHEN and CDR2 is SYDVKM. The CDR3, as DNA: TGTGCCAGCAGTTCCTCGGGACTAGCGGGGGATGGTTACACAGATACGCAGTATTTT. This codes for CASSSSGLAGDGYTDTQYF.

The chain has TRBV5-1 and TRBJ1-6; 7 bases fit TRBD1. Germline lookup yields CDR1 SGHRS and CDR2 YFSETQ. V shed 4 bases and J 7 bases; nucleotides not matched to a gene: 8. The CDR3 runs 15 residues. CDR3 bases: TGCGCCAGCAGCGCGACAGGGAATGGGAATTCACCCCTCCACTTT. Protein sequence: CASSATGNGNSPLHF.